Sequencing of this T cell receptor beta chain was carried out in a study of blood T cell repertoires in COVID-19. Profiling relied on immunoSEQ multiplex PCR, and the TCRdb table lists in-frame clones only, not all of them. The top ten hold roughly 3.9% of the sample, which has approximately 54,000 clones, roughly nine tenths seen once. V shed 5 bases, J shed 4 bases, and the junction held 3 bases outside the gene matches. CDR1 is MGHDK, CDR2 SYGVNS, per germline. The CDR3 covers 13 residues. Input material: peripheral blood. This TCR came from a man aged 50 to 60 with acute or convalescent COVID-19. The rearrangement joins TRBV25-1 to TRBJ1-2, with 8 bases matching TRBD1. CDR3 sequence: CASSRGQGYGYTF. Here the CDR3 DNA reads TGTGCCAGCAGTCGCGGACAGGGCTATGGCTACACCTTC.